The clone carrying this T cell receptor beta chain occurred a few times. This CDR3 region has 15 residues. Trimming stripped 2 bases from V and 7 bases from J, with 18 bases between. Germline CDR1 is MNHEY and CDR2 is SVGAGI. The data are from a study of cytomegalovirus exposure and HLA in healthy donors. PCR amplification relied on 60 Vbeta primers (plus 13 Jbeta primers). Sequencing used immunoSEQ multiplex PCR; TCRdb keeps in-frame clones, though not all of them. The sample includes 170,000 or so clones, about 80% seen only once; the top ten take 4.8%. The chain is built from TRBV6-5 and TRBJ2-7, with D possibly matching TRBD1 (6 bases). The sample was PBMCs. The TCR originated in a man younger than 35 in good health and CMV-seronegative. The CDR3 nucleotides read TGTGCCAGCAGTTACGTAAGGCTTACAGGGCAGGAGCAGTACTTC. It specifies CASSYVRLTGQEQYF.